The clone carrying this T cell receptor beta chain is a singleton in its sample. The sample comes from a study of blood T cell repertoires in COVID-19. Looking at the study overall: The United States, Italy and Spain provided the acute and convalescent COVID-19 samples.

Authors' methods: Counts of nucleated cells, estimated from reference gene primer amplification, were obtained. Assay used: immunoSEQ multiplex PCR; TCRdb lists only in-frame clones, some missing. From that table come the V and J calls and clone size; the DNA was used to work out D and trimming. The table records 150,000 to 200,000 clones, 85% of them present only once. Those enrolled, adults aged roughly 18 to 89 years, came from roughly 23 US areas. The CDR3 is made up of 13 amino acids. CDR1 and CDR2 from the germline V gene are WNHNN and SYGVQD (reference sequence). Trimming stripped 0 bases from V and 7 bases from J, with 7 bases between.

The sequenced sample was PBMCs or T cells enriched from blood (not recorded which). The chain carries TRBV10-1 and TRBJ2-1; D is uncertain. The sequence was collected from a man aged 40-49 years who had recovered from COVID-19. The CDR3, as DNA: TGCGCCAGCAGTGAGTCGGGCGCAAATGAGCAGTTCTTC. It translates to CASSESGANEQFF.